Described below is a single TCR beta chain sequence and its context. Antigen unknown. The sample is drawn from a study of a mutant IDH1 vaccine in newly diagnosed glioma. Across the whole study: The therapy given earlier, which was standard therapy, consisted of radiotherapy, temozolomide, or both, and most of the patients received both.

This CDR3 has 13 residues. The ends were cut back, 8 bases at V and 3 bases at J, with 14 bases in the middle. Germline CDR1 reads MNHEY; CDR2 reads SVGAGI. The time point denotes: baseline, week 1 (first vaccination visit). Described treatment: pre-vaccination baseline after standard-of-care therapy. General study findings and limits: Pseudoprogression showed no apparent link to changes in top peripheral T cell clonotypes. There were vaccine-induced immune responses in just over 90% of the patients.

Sequenced by immunoSEQ multiplex PCR; TCRdb stores in-frame clones only, minus some. The data contain 45,000 to 55,000 clones, just over 85% of them singletons. The gene calls are TRBV6-5 and TRBJ2-7; no clear D. The receptor comes from a man aged 40-49 years with glioma. The sequences come from PBMCs, collected from a glioma patient treated with radiotherapy, temozolomide or both. This CDR3 is CASSDQQRYEQYF. The DNA of the CDR3 is TGTGCCAGCTCCGACCAGCAGCGCTACGAGCAGTACTTC.